These 8 T cell receptor beta chains were sequenced from one sample in a study of identical twins. Each CDR3 protein is one row after TCRdb ran MiXCR on the 5' RACE reads. This table has about 240,000 distinct CDR3 sequences, about 13% appearing once. These data also featured in a second study, about yellow fever vaccine responses in identical twins.

Specimen: memory (CD45RO+) T cells sorted from blood. The receptors here all came from a woman younger than 30 in good health.

The chain combines TRBV11-2 with TRBJ2-6; 9 bases map to TRBD1. Germline loops: CDR1 SGHAT, CDR2 FQNNGV. The CDR3 extends over 18 amino acids. The trim removed 3 bases at V and 3 bases at J, leaving 9 bases unmatched. The CDR3 DNA is TGTGCCAGCAGCTTTCCAAAACAGGGGGCGCGTGGGGCCAACGTCCTGACTTTC. Its translation: CASSFPKQGARGANVLTF.

J is TRBJ1-5 and V is TRBV7-8; 9 positions match TRBD1. The V segment lost 4 bases and the J segment 2 bases; nucleotides outside the gene matches: 3. CDR1 SGHVS and CDR2 FQNEAQ come from the germline V gene. The CDR3 contains 15 residues. CDR3 nucleotide sequence: TGTGCCAGCAGCTCGGGACAGGGCGGCAATCAGCCCCAGCATTTT. Translating gives CASSSGQGGNQPQHF.

The V gene is TRBV11-2, the J gene TRBJ2-2; D possibly corresponds to TRBD2 (5 bases). The CDR3 loop spans 15 amino acids. Looked up from germline, CDR1 is SGHAT and CDR2 is FQNNGV. V was shortened by 6 bases and J by 1 base, with 12 bases between the two germline ends. CDR3 DNA sequence: TGTGCCAGCAGGCGATACGGGGTGAACACCGGGGAGCTGTTTTTT. Residues: CASRRYGVNTGELFF.

J is TRBJ1-1 and V is TRBV2, with no clear D. CDR1 is SNHLY and CDR2 is FYNNEI in the germline V gene. The CDR3 length is 13 residues. With 6 bases removed from V and 2 bases from J, the gap between germline ends came to 10 bases. This chain's CDR3 is CASRDDGNTEAFF. CDR3 coding DNA: TGTGCCAGCAGAGATGACGGTAACACTGAAGCTTTCTTT.

This clonotype turned up a few times. The chain joins TRBV9 to TRBJ1-1; D remains ambiguous. This CDR3 has 13 residues. V lost 2 bases to trimming and J lost 5 bases, with 10 bases between them. CDR1 is SGDLS, CDR2 YYNGEE, per germline. CDR3 DNA sequence: TGTGCCAGCAGCGTCCGGTTGGATACTGAAGCTTTCTTT. Amino acids: CASSVRLDTEAFF.

This rearrangement joins TRBV6-2 or TRBV6-3 to TRBJ2-2; 13 bases match TRBD2. With V trimmed by 0 bases and J by 7 bases, 5 bases remained unmatched. The CDR3 covers 17 residues. Looked up from germline, CDR1 is MNHEY and CDR2 is SVGEGT. The CDR3 sequence is CASSYSGTSGIDGELFF. The DNA for the CDR3 is TGTGCCAGCAGTTACTCCGGGACTAGCGGGATCGACGGGGAGCTGTTTTTT.

This chain links TRBV7-8 with TRBJ2-1, with D perhaps matching TRBD2 (5 bases). Trimming shortened V by 3 bases and J by 5 bases, and 14 bases separated the two germline ends. This CDR3 region has 15 residues. CDR1 and CDR2 (germline): SGHVS, FQNEAQ. CDR3 sequence (DNA): TGTGCCAGCAGCTTCCCAATCGGGAAAAACAATGAGCAGTTCTTC. Its translation is CASSFPIGKNNEQFF.

The chain joins TRBV7-2 to TRBJ2-6; weak D call: TRBD2 (6 bases). Germline V gene data show CDR1 as SGHTA and CDR2 as FQGNSA. The CDR3 is 16 amino acids. V was pared by 7 bases and J by 5 bases, with 18 bases between. The chain's CDR3 is CASTSAGTPRANVLTF. CDR3 DNA sequence: TGTGCCAGCACCTCGGCAGGGACTCCCAGGGCCAACGTCCTGACTTTC.